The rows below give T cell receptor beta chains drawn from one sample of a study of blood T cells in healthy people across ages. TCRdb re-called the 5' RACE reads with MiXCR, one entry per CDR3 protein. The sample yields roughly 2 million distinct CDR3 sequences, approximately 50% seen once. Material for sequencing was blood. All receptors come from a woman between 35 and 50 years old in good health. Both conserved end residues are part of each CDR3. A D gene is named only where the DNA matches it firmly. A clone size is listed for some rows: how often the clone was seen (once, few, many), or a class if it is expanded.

DNA: TGTGCCACTCAGGGGAGGGAGACCCAGTACTTC
CDR3: CATQGRETQYF
size: -
V: TRBV2
J: TRBJ2-5
D: -

DNA: TGTGCCAGCAGGAACGATACAGGGACACTAGGGGATACGCAGTATTTT
CDR3: CASRNDTGTLGDTQYF
size: -
V: TRBV3-1
J: TRBJ2-3
D: -

DNA: TGTGCCAGCAGCCACGGTGACAGCTACGAGCAGTACTTC
CDR3: CASSHGDSYEQYF
size: -
V: TRBV7-9
J: TRBJ2-7
D: -

DNA: TGCAGTGCTAGAGATCCCGGGAGTCTGAATGGCTACACCTTC
CDR3: CSARDPGSLNGYTF
size: -
V: TRBV20-1
J: TRBJ1-2
D: -

DNA: TGTGCCAGCAGTTTTGGCGTGAAATACAGGGACCACGAGCAGTACTTC
CDR3: CASSFGVKYRDHEQYF
size: -
V: TRBV28
J: TRBJ2-7
D: -

DNA: TGCAGCGCCAGGGCGGGCTATGGCTACACCTTC
CDR3: CSARAGYGYTF
size: many
V: TRBV29-1
J: TRBJ1-2
D: -

DNA: TGTGCCAGCAGTCTACCCGGGACAGAAAGTAACTATGGCTACACCTTC
CDR3: CASSLPGTESNYGYTF
size: few
V: TRBV28
J: TRBJ1-2
D: TRBD1

DNA: TGTGCCAGCAGCTTAACTAAACTTCGCACAGATACGCAGTATTTT
CDR3: CASSLTKLRTDTQYF
size: -
V: TRBV7-3
J: TRBJ2-3
D: -

DNA: TGTGCCAGCAGCTTAGGCTCCCTGATGGGTGGGGGGCATCTAGAGACCCAGTACTTC
CDR3: CASSLGSLMGGGHLETQYF
size: once
V: TRBV7-2
J: TRBJ2-5
D: -

DNA: TGTGCCAGCAGCTTATGGGTAGTAGCGGGGGAACAAGAGACCCAGTACTTC
CDR3: CASSLWVVAGEQETQYF
size: -
V: TRBV7-2
J: TRBJ2-5
D: TRBD2

DNA: TGTGCCAGCAGTTTAATGAGGGGCCAGCCCCAGCATTTT
CDR3: CASSLMRGQPQHF
size: -
V: TRBV27
J: TRBJ1-5
D: -

DNA: TGTGCCAGCAGACCGGGACACTCTCAGGGTGCCAATCAGCCCCAGCATTTT
CDR3: CASRPGHSQGANQPQHF
size: -
V: TRBV27
J: TRBJ1-5
D: -

DNA: TGTGCCAGCAGCCAAGCTAGCGGGGAGTCGCCTCAAGAGACCCAGTACTTC
CDR3: CASSQASGESPQETQYF
size: -
V: TRBV3-1
J: TRBJ2-5
D: TRBD2

DNA: TGTGCCAGCAGTGGGACAGGGGTCGACGATGAGCAGTACTTC
CDR3: CASSGTGVDDEQYF
size: -
V: TRBV27
J: TRBJ2-5
D: TRBD1

DNA: TGTGCCAGCAGAGGGACAGGGGAAGAGACCCAGTACTTC
CDR3: CASRGTGEETQYF
size: many
V: TRBV6-5
J: TRBJ2-5
D: TRBD1

DNA: TGTGCCAGCGGGCAGGGGAATGGCAATCAGCCCCAGCATTTT
CDR3: CASGQGNGNQPQHF
size: -
V: TRBV6-2/TRBV6-3
J: TRBJ1-5
D: -

DNA: TGCAGTGCCCCCCTGACGGACAAGGGTTTTCAAGAGACCCAGTACTTC
CDR3: CSAPLTDKGFQETQYF
size: -
V: TRBV20-1
J: TRBJ2-5
D: -

DNA: TGTGCCAGTTCGAGGGGATCCAGTTCCGGCTACACCTTC
CDR3: CASSRGSSSGYTF
size: -
V: TRBV13
J: TRBJ1-2
D: -

DNA: TGTGCCAGCAGCTTGGGGGACTCAATAAGCGGAGGCTACACCTTC
CDR3: CASSLGDSISGGYTF
size: -
V: TRBV13
J: TRBJ1-2
D: -

DNA: TGTGCCAGCAGCCAAGAAACCATGAGAAAGACTGAAGCTTTCTTT
CDR3: CASSQETMRKTEAFF
size: -
V: TRBV3-1
J: TRBJ1-1
D: -

DNA: TGTGCCAGCACGGGAGTAAACTCTGGGGCCAACGTCCTGACTTTC
CDR3: CASTGVNSGANVLTF
size: -
V: TRBV28
J: TRBJ2-6
D: -

DNA: TGCAGTGCTAGAGATCGGGGGGTACGAGGAAACGGCTACGAGCAGTACTTC
CDR3: CSARDRGVRGNGYEQYF
size: few
V: TRBV20-1
J: TRBJ2-7
D: TRBD2

DNA: TGTGCCAGCAGCCATACAGGGTCTACTGGCTACACCTTC
CDR3: CASSHTGSTGYTF
size: -
V: TRBV11-2
J: TRBJ1-2
D: -

DNA: TGTGCCAGCAGTTTATGGGGGAAACCCTACGAGCAGTACTTC
CDR3: CASSLWGKPYEQYF
size: few
V: TRBV27
J: TRBJ2-7
D: -

DNA: TGTGCCAGCAGCTTGGTCGGGACAGGGAGACACAATGAGCAGTACTTC
CDR3: CASSLVGTGRHNEQYF
size: -
V: TRBV5-6
J: TRBJ2-7
D: TRBD1

DNA: TGCGCCAGCAGTCAACAGGGCCTAGACACTGAAGCTTTCTTT
CDR3: CASSQQGLDTEAFF
size: -
V: TRBV4-1
J: TRBJ1-1
D: -

DNA: TGCAGCGTTTCCCCGGGACTAGGATACACCGGGGAGCTGTTTTTT
CDR3: CSVSPGLGYTGELFF
size: -
V: TRBV29-1
J: TRBJ2-2
D: TRBD2

DNA: TGTGCCAGCAGCCAACCCCGATACAATGAGCAGTTCTTC
CDR3: CASSQPRYNEQFF
size: -
V: TRBV6-2/TRBV6-3
J: TRBJ2-1
D: -

DNA: TGCAGTGCTAAGTCTGGCCAAGAGACCCAGTACTTC
CDR3: CSAKSGQETQYF
size: -
V: TRBV20-1
J: TRBJ2-5
D: -

DNA: TGTGCCAGCAGTTTCCACGGGACAGGCTACGAGCAGTACTTC
CDR3: CASSFHGTGYEQYF
size: few
V: TRBV28
J: TRBJ2-7
D: TRBD1

DNA: TGTGCCAGCAGCAAAGGACTAGCGGGGGGGAACAATGAGCAGTTCTTC
CDR3: CASSKGLAGGNNEQFF
size: -
V: TRBV5-4
J: TRBJ2-1
D: TRBD2

DNA: TGTGCCAGCAGCTCAACCCTGTCAACCTCCTACGAGCAGTACTTC
CDR3: CASSSTLSTSYEQYF
size: -
V: TRBV7-2
J: TRBJ2-7
D: -

DNA: TGCGCCAGCAGCTCCTTCTCAGGGGAGTACACTGAAGCTTTCTTT
CDR3: CASSSFSGEYTEAFF
size: few
V: TRBV4-3
J: TRBJ1-1
D: -

DNA: TGTGCCAGCAGCCAGGGGCTAGCCAAAAACATTCAGTACTTC
CDR3: CASSQGLAKNIQYF
size: many
V: TRBV18
J: TRBJ2-4
D: -

DNA: TGCAGTGTTTTTATGGGACTAGCGGGAACCTATGGGCAGTATTTT
CDR3: CSVFMGLAGTYGQYF
size: -
V: TRBV20-1
J: TRBJ2-3
D: TRBD2

DNA: TGTGCCAGCAGCGTAGTCAGGGGCGCTAATGGCTACACCTTC
CDR3: CASSVVRGANGYTF
size: -
V: TRBV9
J: TRBJ1-2
D: -

DNA: TGTGCCAGCAGTTCCCCCCCGGGTCAGGTTTCAGAGCAGTACTTC
CDR3: CASSSPPGQVSEQYF
size: -
V: TRBV12-3/TRBV12-4
J: TRBJ2-7
D: -